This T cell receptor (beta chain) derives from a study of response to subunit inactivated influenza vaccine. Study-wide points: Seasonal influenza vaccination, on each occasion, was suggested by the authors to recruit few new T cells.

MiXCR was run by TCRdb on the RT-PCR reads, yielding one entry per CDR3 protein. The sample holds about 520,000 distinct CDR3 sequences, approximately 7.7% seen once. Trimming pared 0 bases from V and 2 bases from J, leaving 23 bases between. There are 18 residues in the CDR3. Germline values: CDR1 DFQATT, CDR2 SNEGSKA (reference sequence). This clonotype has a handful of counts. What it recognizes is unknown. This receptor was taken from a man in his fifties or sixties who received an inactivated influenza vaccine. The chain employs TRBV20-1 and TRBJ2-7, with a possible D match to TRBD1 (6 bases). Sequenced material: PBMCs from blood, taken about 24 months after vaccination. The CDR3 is CSARDPEIRGPTTYEQYF. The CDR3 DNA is TGCAGTGCTAGAGATCCTGAAATCAGGGGTCCCACTACCTACGAGCAGTACTTC.